One T cell receptor (beta chain) is described in this entry. These data come from a study of blood T cell repertoires in COVID-19. About the research overall: Specimens from acute and convalescent COVID-19 originated in the United States, Italy and Spain. T cells, B-cell-depleted T cells, or PBMCs supplied cDNA or gDNA.

The CDR3 loop spans 13 amino acids. Trimming took 1 base from V and 4 from J, leaving 5 bases between them. The germline gives CDR1 SGHDN, CDR2 FVKESK. In the original analysis: Amplified reference gene primers provided the basis for estimating nucleated cell counts. Sequencing was performed with immunoSEQ multiplex PCR; in TCRdb, only in-frame clones are kept and a portion is missing. Clone size and V and J calls were adopted from that table, with D and trimming inferred from the DNA. The sample lists roughly 160,000 clones, 88% occurring once. The sequencing sample was made of peripheral blood. This receptor was taken from a man between 60 and 75 years old with acute or convalescent COVID-19. The chain has TRBV14 and TRBJ1-5, with no clear D. CDR3 bases: TGTGCCAGCAGCCAAGGAGGGAATCAGCCCCAGCATTTT. Translated: CASSQGGNQPQHF.